The sequence of this T cell receptor beta chain was determined in a study of blood T cells in healthy people across ages. Notes on the study in general: As age increased, TCR beta diversity per million T cells fell in a roughly linear fashion. With naive T cell percentage, TCR beta diversity showed a strong correlation.

Donors gave roughly 10 milliliters of peripheral blood apiece. Per sample, a minimum of 6 million PBMCs were isolated. CDR1 is LGHDT, CDR2 YNNKEL, per germline (reference sequence). The CDR3 extends over 16 amino acids. Trimming took off 4 bases at V and 3 bases at J, with 18 bases between the two ends. PCR was performed a second time for about 6 to 11 cycles using a sample-barcoded 5' primer and a J-beta primer mix. TCRdb used MiXCR to reprocess the 5' RACE reads, holding one entry per CDR3 protein. The table lists 1.2 million to 1.5 million distinct CDR3 sequences, approximately 60% of them singletons. Worth noting for this clonotype: The antigen remains undetermined.

The J gene is TRBJ2-5, the V gene TRBV3-1; TRBD2 might be the D (6 bases). The receptor was derived from a man aged 18 to 30 in good health. Sequences were obtained from blood. CDR3 sequence reads: CASSPRTTRTEETQYF. DNA of the CDR3: TGTGCCAGCAGCCCCCGAACGACTAGAACAGAAGAGACCCAGTACTTC.